This entry features one T cell receptor (beta chain) sequence. The antigen remains unidentified. Amplification used 60 Vbeta primers and 13 Jbeta primers. Clones were read by immunoSEQ multiplex PCR, and TCRdb kept only the in-frame ones, dropping some. The listing records around 64,000 clones. This entry comes from a study of cytomegalovirus exposure and HLA in healthy donors. The CDR3 extends over 16 amino acids. V lost 1 base and J 9 bases, leaving 16 bases between the germline ends. Per germline, CDR1 LGHNA and CDR2 YSLEER. Study-wide results and limits: Looking again later, the authors saw that most CMV-associated TCR beta chains seemed HLA-restricted.

The specimen sequenced was PBMCs. This TCR derives from a female donor in good health and CMV-seropositive. The chain joins TRBV4-3 to TRBJ1-6, with TRBD1 as a possible D gene (6 bases). The CDR3 sequence: CASSQGWQGIGSPLHF. The CDR3 DNA reads TGCGCCAGCAGCCAAGGGTGGCAGGGGATCGGTTCACCCCTCCACTTT.